Listed here are 31 T cell receptor beta chains from one sample, sequenced in a study of Graves' ophthalmopathy and Graves' hyperthyroidism. Amplifying from RNA transcripts, the study obtained TCR beta CDR3 regions. Scientists carried out first-round RT-PCR using HTBI primers and then a second-round multiplex PCR. Using its own MiXCR run on the multiplex PCR reads, TCRdb lists one record per CDR3 protein. The sample consists of 660,000 or so distinct CDR3 sequences, roughly 39% of them appearing once. Sequenced sample: peripheral blood. The receptor source for this set is an adult man with Graves' ophthalmopathy.

This clonotype was detected ten times or more. The V and J genes are TRBV20-1 and TRBJ1-5; no reliable D call. Trimming removed 1 base at V and 5 bases at J, with 6 bases between. Germline V gene lookup returns CDR1 DFQATT and CDR2 SNEGSKA (reference sequence). CDR3 length equals 12 residues. CDR3 sequence: CSARVEDQPQHF. The CDR3 DNA reads TGCAGTGCTAGAGTGGAGGATCAGCCCCAGCATTTT.

This clonotype is a singleton in its sample. This chain uses TRBV9 with TRBJ2-7; no clear D gene. CDR1 and CDR2 (germline): SGDLS, YYNGEE. The CDR3 length is 14 residues. The V and J ends lost 3 bases and 2 bases respectively, with 12 bases between them. CDR3 nucleotide sequence: TGTGCCAGCAGCGACCCTACTCGGCCCTACGAGCAGTACTTC. It is translated as CASSDPTRPYEQYF.

For this clonotype: Its ends do not fully match the called genes, so a read error is possible. The rearrangement links TRBV10-2 to TRBJ2-5; D is uncertain. This CDR3 has 13 amino acids. Germline V gene sequence: CDR1 WSHSY, CDR2 SAAADI. DNA for the CDR3: TGCGCCAGCAGTGCCACGTCCCCGGAGACCCAATACTTC. As protein: CASSATSPETQYF.

This clonotype has at least ten counts. The J gene is TRBJ1-1, the V gene TRBV10-2, with D tentatively TRBD1 (6 bases). The CDR3 loop spans 13 amino acids. Germline CDR1 WSHSY, CDR2 SAAADI. The V and J ends lost 7 bases and 5 bases respectively, with 14 bases between them. CDR3 in amino acids: CASIGGRATEAFF. In nucleotides, the CDR3 is TGCGCCAGCATAGGGGGGCGTGCGACTGAAGCTTTCTTT.

The gene calls are TRBV4-2 and TRBJ1-6; 7 nucleotides match TRBD1. The CDR3 is 15 residues long. Germline values: CDR1 LGHNA, CDR2 YNFKEQ. Trimming took 4 bases from V and 4 from J; bases not matched to a gene: 4. The CDR3 spells CASSLPGQYNSPLHF. The CDR3 coding sequence is TGTGCCAGCAGCCTTCCGGGACAGTATAATTCACCCCTCCACTTT.

The J gene is TRBJ1-5, the V gene TRBV15, with D perhaps TRBD1 (6 bases). Trimming removed 0 bases from V and 7 bases from J, with 13 bases in between. The CDR3 runs 15 residues. From germline, CDR1 is LNHNV and CDR2 YYDKDF (reference sequence). This CDR3 reads CATSRDRGQGQPQHF. The CDR3 coding sequence is TGTGCCACCAGCAGAGATCGGGGGCAGGGCCAGCCCCAGCATTTT.

Details on this clonotype: A much larger clonotype is one base distant, so this may be a read error. This rearrangement joins TRBV11-2 to TRBJ1-1, with D perhaps TRBD1 (5 bases). The V gene's germline CDR1 is SGHAT and CDR2 FQNNGV. The ends were cut back, 2 bases at V and 1 base at J, with 14 bases in the middle. This CDR3 region has 16 residues. CDR3: CASSLKPLTENTEAFF. In DNA, the CDR3 is TGTGCCAGCAGCTTAAAGCCACTGACAGAGAACACTGAAGCTTTCTTT.

The rearrangement links TRBV2 to TRBJ2-5; maybe TRBD2 (6 bases). The end of the DNA fits TRBJ2-1 better, so the J call may be wrong. CDR3 length equals 15 residues. In germline, CDR1 is SNHLY, CDR2 FYNNEI. CDR3 in amino acids: CASSEVAVRANEQFF. The CDR3 DNA is TGTGCCAGCAGTGAAGTAGCGGTGAGGGCGAATGAGCAGTTCTTC.

The genes are TRBV14 and TRBJ2-7; no reliable D call. Germline lookup yields CDR1 SGHDN and CDR2 FVKESK. The CDR3 sequence is 13 residues long. V dropped 11 bases and J dropped 4 bases, with 18 bases sitting between them. CDR3 region: CAWSSELLYEQYF. CDR3 DNA: TGTGCCTGGAGTAGTGAGTTACTTTACGAGCAGTACTTC.

This clonotype was counted only a few times. A much larger clonotype is one base distant, so this may be a read error. V usage is TRBV24-1 and J usage is TRBJ2-3; TRBD2 matches at 10 bases. This CDR3 has 15 residues. Germline-derived CDR1 and CDR2 are KGHDR and SFDVKD. CDR3 amino acids: CAISDGTSGTDTQYF. CDR3 DNA sequence: TGTGCCATCAGTGACGGGACTAGCGGCACAGATACGCAGTATTTT.

This clonotype was found many times. This chain joins TRBV9 and TRBJ2-7; 11 bases agree with TRBD1. Germline CDR1 SGDLS, CDR2 YYNGEE. Unmatched junction bases numbered 5, after V lost 2 bases and J lost 4 bases. The CDR3 is 15 residues long. CDR3 amino acids: CASSVWDRGIYEQYF. Written as DNA, the CDR3 is TGTGCCAGCAGCGTGTGGGACAGGGGGATATACGAGCAGTACTTC.

This sequence joins TRBV20-1 and TRBJ1-1; TRBD1 matches at 8 bases. Per the germline V gene, CDR1 is DFQATT and CDR2 is SNEGSKA (reference sequence). The CDR3 contains 13 residues. The V segment lost 6 bases and the J segment 1 base; nucleotides outside the gene matches: 4. This chain's CDR3 is CSAGDRGNTEAFF. CDR3 nucleotides: TGCAGTGCGGGCGACAGGGGGAACACTGAAGCTTTCTTT.

This clonotype occurred many times. The V and J genes are TRBV5-1 and TRBJ1-6; 8 bases match TRBD1. The CDR3 totals 14 residues. Germline V lookup: CDR1 SGHRS, CDR2 YFSETQ. Trimming at V came to 4 bases and at J to 7 bases, leaving 4 bases not matched to a gene. CDR3 DNA sequence: TGCGCCAGCAGCGGGGGACAGGCCAATTCACCCCTCCACTTT. Encoded protein: CASSGGQANSPLHF.

As regards this clonotype: A junction end diverges from the germline sequence, so it may reflect a read error. The V and J genes are TRBV25-1 and TRBJ2-7; possible D gene TRBD2, 5 bases. The CDR3 is made up of 15 amino acids. Per germline, CDR1 MGHDK and CDR2 SYGVNS. The CDR3 sequence is CASSQDRDSSYKQYF. Here the CDR3 DNA reads TGTGCCAGCAGCCAAGATCGGGATTCGAGCTACAAGCAGTACTTC.

The rearrangement uses TRBV19 and TRBJ1-1; 12 bases are shared with TRBD1. In germline, CDR1 is LNHDA, CDR2 SQIVND (reference sequence). With V trimmed by 3 bases and J by 1 base, 21 bases remained unmatched. The CDR3 runs 22 residues. CDR3 residues: CASSIVASSSAGTGGWNTEAFF. For the CDR3, the DNA is TGTGCCAGTAGTATTGTCGCGTCGAGTTCCGCCGGGACAGGGGGCTGGAACACTGAAGCTTTCTTT.

This chain uses TRBV15 with TRBJ2-3, with D unclear. This CDR3 region has 16 residues. The ends were cut back, 0 bases at V and 5 bases at J, with 15 bases in the middle. Per the germline V gene, CDR1 is LNHNV and CDR2 is YYDKDF (reference sequence). Here the CDR3 reads CATSRDSPGVGDTQYF. The CDR3 DNA sequence: TGTGCCACCAGCAGAGATTCCCCCGGAGTGGGAGATACGCAGTATTTT.

Details on this clonotype: It may be a read error: a sequence one base away is much more abundant. Here the CDR3 omits its conserved ending phenylalanine or tryptophan, so a read error is the likely source. The chain is built from TRBV12-3 or TRBV12-4 and TRBJ1-4, with 9 bases matching TRBD1. The junction had 3 bases not matched to a gene; V was cut back by 5 bases and J by 2 bases. The CDR3 totals 15 residues. The CDR3 DNA reads as TGTGCCAGCAGTCAGGGGACAGGGACTAATGAAAAACTGTTTTTA. Its protein is CASSQGTGTNEKLFL.

The chain uses TRBV9 and TRBJ1-1; D remains ambiguous. Trimming left V 2 bases short and J 0 bases short, with 20 bases between. Per the germline V gene, CDR1 is SGDLS and CDR2 is YYNGEE. The CDR3 covers 18 residues. The CDR3 loop is CASSVFGVSGQLNTEAFF. The DNA for the CDR3 is TGTGCCAGCAGCGTTTTCGGGGTTAGTGGGCAGCTGAACACTGAAGCTTTCTTT. Drawing the rest from reference TRBV9 and TRBJ1-1, the complete variable domain is DSGVTQTPKHLITATGQRVTLRCSPRSGDLSVYWYQQSLDQGLQFLIQYYNGEERAKGNILERFSAQQFPDLHSELNLSSLELGDSALYFCASSVFGVSGQLNTEAFFGQGTRLTVV.

Many counts were recorded for this clonotype. The gene calls are TRBV29-1 and TRBJ2-7; TRBD2 aligns across 7 bases. Germline V gene sequence: CDR1 SQVTM, CDR2 ANQGSEA. V lost 7 bases, J lost 5 bases, and 14 bases stayed unmatched. This CDR3 is 14 amino acids long. In nucleotides, the CDR3 is TGCAGCGCCACCTTTGTAGCGGGTTTGCACGAGCAGTACTTC. It encodes CSATFVAGLHEQYF.

This clonotype was seen many times. The junction departs from germline at one end; a sequencing error may be responsible. The chain joins TRBV9 to TRBJ1-1; D is unresolved. Germline CDR1 is SGDLS and CDR2 is YYNGEE. This CDR3 spans 12 amino acids. CDR3 nucleotides: TGCGCCAGCAGCCCGGGCTACACTGAAGCTTTCTTT. As protein: CASSPGYTEAFF.

Worth noting for this clonotype: Germline is not matched at one junction end, which may reflect a read error. The CDR3 here is CATSDTDRAYIQYF. CDR3 in DNA: TGTGCCACCAGTGATACAGACAGGGCCTACATTCAGTACTTC. The chain combines TRBV10-3 with TRBJ2-4; TRBD1 aligns across 7 bases. The CDR3 spans 14 residues. Germline-derived CDR1 and CDR2 are ENHRY and SYGVKD.

In regard to this clonotype: Its ends do not fully match the called genes, so a read error is possible. The chain carries TRBV7-8 and TRBJ2-7, with D unclear. The CDR3 sequence is 12 residues long. Germline V gene lookup returns CDR1 SGHVS and CDR2 FQNEAQ. The CDR3 is CAGSFSGYEQYF. The CDR3 DNA sequence: TGTGCCGGCAGCTTTTCAGGCTACGAGCAGTACTTC.

The chain uses TRBV24-1 and TRBJ1-6; D is uncertain. Trimming cost V 7 bases and J 6 bases, with 3 bases left between them. This CDR3 has 11 residues. Germline lookup yields CDR1 KGHDR and CDR2 SFDVKD. Here the CDR3 DNA reads TGTGCCACCAGGGTTAATTCACCCCTCCACTTT. Translation: CATRVNSPLHF.

The V call is TRBV7-9, the J call TRBJ1-2; 9 bases are shared with TRBD1. This CDR3 is 17 amino acids long. Germline values: CDR1 SEHNR, CDR2 FQNEAQ (reference sequence). Trimming at V came to 1 base and at J to 5 bases, leaving 11 bases not matched to a gene. Here the CDR3 DNA reads TGTGCCAGCAGCTTAGGACTAGCGGGACAGGGCAGTTATGGCTACACCTTC. Its protein is CASSLGLAGQGSYGYTF.

This clonotype was counted a single time. The missing conserved phenylalanine or tryptophan at the end of this CDR3 makes a read error likely. This chain uses TRBV10-2 with TRBJ2-5; D is undetermined. The CDR3 is made up of 12 amino acids. In germline, CDR1 is WSHSY, CDR2 SAAADI. DNA for the CDR3: TGTGCCAGCAGTTTACCTCAAGAGACCCAGTACTTA. Amino acid sequence: CASSLPQETQYL.

This clonotype has at least ten counts. The chain joins TRBV29-1 to TRBJ1-1, with 7 nucleotides matching TRBD1. The CDR3 contains 13 residues. Germline V CDR1 and CDR2: SQVTM, ANQGSEA. J was trimmed by 5 bases and V by 7 bases; bases with no gene match: 10. For the CDR3, the DNA is TGCAGCGCAAATCCGACAGGGCATACTGAAGCTTTCTTT. Encoded protein: CSANPTGHTEAFF.

This clonotype showed up many times. The chain carries TRBV15 and TRBJ1-1; 7 bases are shared with TRBD1. This CDR3 spans 13 amino acids. Trimming at V came to 4 bases and at J to 4 bases, leaving 3 bases not matched to a gene. Germline V gene sequence: CDR1 LNHNV, CDR2 YYDKDF (reference sequence). CDR3 sequence reads: CATSNRGRTEAFF. CDR3 sequence (DNA): TGTGCCACCAGCAACAGGGGACGCACTGAAGCTTTCTTT. The full variable domain, in which reference TRBV15 and TRBJ1-1 provide the parts outside the CDR3, is DAMVIQNPRYQVTQFGKPVTLSCSQTLNHNVMYWYQQKSSQAPKLLFHYYDKDFNNEADTPDNFQSRRPNTSFCFLDIRSPGLGDTAMYLCATSNRGRTEAFFGQGTRLTVV.

Note on this clonotype: A much more abundant neighbour one base away suggests this may be a read error. No conserved phenylalanine or tryptophan ends this CDR3, so it is likely a read error. This CDR3 reads CASSLWASYEQYL. Written as DNA, the CDR3 is TGTGCCAGCAGCTTATGGGCTAGCTACGAGCAGTACCTC. The chain has TRBV7-2 and TRBJ2-7; D uncertain. In germline, CDR1 is SGHTA, CDR2 FQGNSA. This CDR3 is 13 amino acids long. The V gene lost 2 bases and the J gene lost 3 bases, with 8 bases spanning the gap.

This clonotype was seen at least ten times. V gene TRBV27 combines with J gene TRBJ1-5; tentative D call: TRBD1 (6 bases). CDR3 length equals 14 residues. V was pared by 5 bases and J by 2 bases, with 10 bases between. The germline CDR1 and CDR2 sequences are MNHEY and SMNVEV (reference sequence). The CDR3 DNA reads as TGTGCCAGCAGTGGACAGACGGGCAATCAGCCCCAGCATTTT. This gives the protein CASSGQTGNQPQHF.

V gene TRBV20-1 combines with J gene TRBJ2-7; either TRBD1 or TRBD2 may supply D (6 bases each). CDR1 DFQATT and CDR2 SNEGSKA come from the germline V gene (reference sequence). The CDR3 spans 16 residues. The V end lost 1 base, the J end lost 5 bases, and 21 bases lay between the germline ends. The CDR3 here is CSARALFTGGGDEQYF. The CDR3 nucleotides are TGCAGTGCTAGAGCCCTCTTTACCGGGGGCGGCGACGAGCAGTACTTC.

This clonotype was picked up many times. The chain has TRBV7-8 and TRBJ2-5, with D maybe TRBD1 (5 bases). Deletions cut 5 bases from V and 7 bases from J, with 11 bases between. The CDR3 totals 12 residues. The V gene's germline CDR1 is SGHVS and CDR2 FQNEAQ. CDR3 DNA: TGTGCCAGCAGCCACGCTACAGGGACCCAGTACTTC. Its translation: CASSHATGTQYF. Combining the CDR3 with reference TRBV7-8 and TRBJ2-5 gives the whole variable domain GAGVSQSPRYKVAKRGQDVALRCDPISGHVSLFWYQQALGQGPEFLTYFQNEAQLDKSGLPSDRFFAERPEGSVSTLKIQRTQQEDSAVYLCASSHATGTQYFGPGTRLLVL.